The source of this T cell receptor beta chain is a study of neurological immune-mediated disorders. Study-level findings and limits: Phylogenetic grouping placed 18 of 34 multiple sclerosis patients' repertoires in one related-CDR3 cluster, a possible signature. CDR3 amino acid sequences found in expanded clones were never shared across subjects, suggesting private repertoires in all groups.

Trimming stripped 1 base from V and 3 bases from J, with 1 base between. The CDR3 totals 11 residues. This clonotype was observed many times. The antigen remains undetermined. 5'RACE employing 10-nucleotide random UMIs yielded the cDNA. TCRdb fed the 5' RACE reads into MiXCR, producing one record per CDR3 protein. The repertoire holds 30,000 to 40,000 distinct CDR3 sequences, with 3% to 4% as singletons. The origin of this receptor is a man aged 25-45 years with multiple sclerosis. The chain recombines TRBV12-3 or TRBV12-4 with TRBJ2-7; D remains ambiguous. Material for sequencing was PBMCs. CDR3 amino acids: CASSLGYEQYF. CDR3 DNA: TGTGCCAGCAGTTTAGGCTACGAGCAGTACTTC.